These 26 T cell receptor beta chains share one sample of origin, sequenced in a study of blood T cell repertoires in COVID-19. Only in-frame clones appear in the TCRdb table, and some are missing; sequencing was by immunoSEQ multiplex PCR. The sample includes roughly 60,000 clones, 84% of them seen just once. Sequenced sample: peripheral blood. The origin of the receptors is a man older than 75 with COVID-19, enrolled during active disease.

The rearrangement links TRBV4-3 to TRBJ1-2, with TRBD1 as a possible D gene (5 bases). The length of the CDR3 is 14 residues. The V and J ends lost 0 bases and 8 bases respectively, with 13 bases between them. In germline, CDR1 is LGHNA, CDR2 YSLEER. The CDR3 nucleotides are TGCGCCAGCAGCCAAGATAGGGGCGCAAAGGGCTACACCTTC. Translated: CASSQDRGAKGYTF.

The CDR3 bases are TGTGCCAGCAGCAAAACCGGGACAGGGGAACGTGGCTACACCTTC. Amino acid sequence: CASSKTGTGERGYTF. The genes are TRBV7-2 and TRBJ1-2, with 10 bases lining up with TRBD1. CDR3 size: 15 residues. After removal of 5 bases from V and 7 bases from J, the junction contained 10 bases not matched to a gene. Per the germline V gene, CDR1 is SGHTA and CDR2 is FQGNSA.

The CDR3 loop reads CASSLEGRDRGAYEQYF. The CDR3 coding sequence is TGTGCCAGCAGCTTAGAGGGCCGGGACAGGGGAGCCTACGAGCAGTACTTC. The chain uses TRBV7-3 and TRBJ2-7; 10 bases agree with TRBD1. The J segment lost 2 bases and the V segment lost 2 bases, leaving 9 bases of the junction unmatched. The CDR3 spans 17 residues. CDR1 is SGHTA and CDR2 is FQGTGA in the germline V gene.

The rearrangement uses TRBV15 and TRBJ2-1; maybe TRBD1 (5 bases). Looked up from germline, CDR1 is LNHNV and CDR2 is YYDKDF (reference sequence). The V and J ends lost 1 base and 9 bases respectively, with 13 bases between them. The CDR3 consists of 14 residues. The CDR3 sequence is CATSRVRPDSEQFF. For the CDR3, the DNA is TGTGCCACCAGCAGAGTTAGACCAGACAGTGAGCAGTTCTTC.

This sequence joins TRBV9 and TRBJ2-3; D possibly corresponds to TRBD1 (6 bases). The CDR3 covers 15 residues. Germline V gene sequence: CDR1 SGDLS, CDR2 YYNGEE. V lost 0 bases, J lost 2 bases, and 10 bases lay in between. Here the CDR3 reads CASSVDGDTTDTQYF. Here the CDR3 DNA reads TGTGCCAGCAGCGTAGATGGGGACACCACAGATACGCAGTATTTT.

This clone has only a few counts. The J gene is TRBJ1-4, the V gene TRBV7-2; perhaps TRBD1 as D (5 bases). Trimming removed 5 bases at V and 8 bases at J, with 21 bases between. CDR3 length: 16 residues. Germline V CDR1 and CDR2: SGHTA, FQGNSA. The CDR3 bases are TGTGCCAGCAGCCCCGGATGGACACCCGCGGGGGAAAAACTGTTTTTT. Its translation: CASSPGWTPAGEKLFF. Full variable domain (remainder filled in from reference TRBV7-2 and TRBJ1-4): GAGVSQSPSNKVTEKGKDVELRCDPISGHTALYWYRQSLGQGLEFLIYFQGNSAPDKSGLPSDRFSAERTGGSVSTLTIQRTQQEDSAVYLCASSPGWTPAGEKLFFGSGTQLSVL.

The rearrangement joins TRBV30 to TRBJ1-5, with 7 bases that match TRBD1. CDR1 GTSNPN and CDR2 SVGIG come from the germline V gene (reference sequence). This CDR3 is built from 18 residues. Trimming cost V 0 bases and J 6 bases; bases outside gene matches: 17. The CDR3 DNA follows: TGTGCCTGGAGTGTAAGGATAGGCGTAACAGGGGTTGTTCAGCCCCAGCATTTT. Encoded protein: CAWSVRIGVTGVVQPQHF.

The chain couples TRBV7-2 to TRBJ2-3; 8 positions match TRBD2. The CDR3 covers 16 residues. Germline V gives CDR1 SGHTA, CDR2 FQGNSA. V lost 5 bases to trimming and J lost 2 bases; unmatched junction nucleotides: 9. CDR3 sequence (DNA): TGTGCCAGCAGCCTATACCAGCGGGGGATCACAGATACGCAGTATTTT. Translating it yields CASSLYQRGITDTQYF.

This chain connects TRBV10-2 to TRBJ1-5; 11 bases are shared with TRBD1. The germline gives CDR1 WSHSY, CDR2 SAAADI. Unmatched junction bases numbered 8, after V lost 6 bases and J lost 7 bases. The CDR3 runs 15 residues. CDR3 nucleotides: TGCGCCAGCAGGAGGGACAGGGGGGTAGAACAGCCCCAGCATTTT. The encoded protein is CASRRDRGVEQPQHF.

The chain links TRBV30 to TRBJ1-4; D perhaps matches TRBD1 (6 bases). The germline gives CDR1 GTSNPN, CDR2 SVGIG (reference sequence). Trimming removed 3 bases from V and 7 bases from J, with 15 bases in between. CDR3 length equals 14 residues. The CDR3 sequence is CAWSRTVTVEKLFF. The CDR3 DNA reads TGTGCCTGGAGCAGGACAGTTACGGTTGAAAAACTGTTTTTT.

The chain couples TRBV5-1 to TRBJ2-5, with 7 bases lining up with TRBD1. CDR3 length equals 15 residues. Losses at the gene ends were 4 bases for V and 0 bases for J; bases not matched to a gene: 6. The germline V gene has CDR1 SGHRS and CDR2 YFSETQ. CDR3 protein: CASSPGTAYQETQYF. CDR3 nucleotide sequence: TGCGCCAGCAGCCCCGGGACAGCGTACCAAGAGACCCAGTACTTC.

The chain joins TRBV5-1 to TRBJ2-5, with 11 bases matching TRBD2. V lost 6 bases to trimming and J lost 9 bases; unmatched junction nucleotides: 16. This CDR3 has 16 amino acids. Germline values: CDR1 SGHRS, CDR2 YFSETQ. CDR3 in amino acids: CASTRVSGRDKRPQYF. The CDR3, as DNA: TGCGCCAGCACTCGAGTTAGCGGGAGGGATAAGAGACCCCAGTACTTC.

J is TRBJ2-1 and V is TRBV5-6; 9 bases map to TRBD1. Germline V gene data show CDR1 as SGHDT and CDR2 as YYEEEE. V was clipped by 2 bases and J by 7 bases; unmatched bases: 7. The CDR3 covers 15 residues. The chain's CDR3 is CASSFGTGMSNEQFF. For the CDR3, the DNA is TGTGCCAGCAGCTTCGGGACAGGGATGAGTAATGAGCAGTTCTTC.

The chain combines TRBV12-3 or TRBV12-4 with TRBJ1-1; perhaps TRBD1 as D (6 bases). This CDR3 is 13 amino acids long. V was trimmed by 6 bases and J by 1 base, leaving 9 bases between them. This CDR3 is CASRGQQNTEAFF. The CDR3 coding sequence is TGTGCCAGCAGAGGACAGCAGAACACTGAAGCTTTCTTT.

The chain recombines TRBV6-2 or TRBV6-3 with TRBJ1-1; TRBD1 is a possible D gene (6 bases). Germline CDR1 is MNHEY and CDR2 is SVGEGT. This CDR3 spans 14 amino acids. Between the trimmed V and J ends, which lost 4 bases and 3 bases, there was a span of 12 bases. CDR3 coding DNA: TGTGCCAGCAGTTTAACAGGGTGGGACACTGAAGCTTTCTTT. Translated: CASSLTGWDTEAFF.

The gene calls are TRBV2 and TRBJ1-1, with TRBD1 matching over 8 bases. V trimming: 7 bases; J trimming: 4 bases; junction bases outside the gene matches: 5. Germline CDR1 is SNHLY and CDR2 is FYNNEI. This CDR3 comprises 13 residues. CDR3 sequence (DNA): TGTGCCAGCACCCGACAGGGGCTCACTGAAGCTTTCTTT. Its translation is CASTRQGLTEAFF. Supplemented by reference TRBV2 and TRBJ1-1, the full variable domain reads EPEVTQTPSHQVTQMGQEVILRCVPISNHLYFYWYRQILGQKVEFLVSFYNNEISEKSEIFDDQFSVERPDGSNFTLKIRSTKLEDSAMYFCASTRQGLTEAFFGQGTRLTVV.

The V and J genes are TRBV6-1 and TRBJ1-4; unclear D gene. The germline V gene has CDR1 MNHNS and CDR2 SASEGT. Between the trimmed V and J ends, which lost 2 bases and 7 bases, there was a span of 8 bases. The CDR3 covers 13 residues. In DNA, the CDR3 is TGTGCCAGCAGTGAAATCCGGTTTGAAAAACTGTTTTTT. Translation: CASSEIRFEKLFF.

This sequence joins TRBV7-9 and TRBJ2-1, with D tentatively TRBD2 (6 bases). The V and J ends lost 5 bases and 6 bases respectively, with 17 bases between them. The CDR3 runs 15 residues. Germline-derived CDR1 and CDR2 are SEHNR and FQNEAQ (reference sequence). CDR3 in DNA: TGTGCCAGCAGCCTACGGGAGAATATTGGCAATGAGCAGTTCTTC. Translation: CASSLRENIGNEQFF.

The V call is TRBV15, the J call TRBJ2-1; 7 bases are a match to TRBD2. The germline gives CDR1 LNHNV, CDR2 YYDKDF (reference sequence). This CDR3 has 16 residues. V was clipped by 1 base and J by 7 bases; unmatched bases: 10. CDR3: CATSRVQRGLRNEQFF. The CDR3 DNA is TGTGCCACCAGCAGAGTTCAGCGGGGCCTTAGGAATGAGCAGTTCTTC. Variable domain in full (rest from reference TRBV15 and TRBJ2-1): DAMVIQNPRYQVTQFGKPVTLSCSQTLNHNVMYWYQQKSSQAPKLLFHYYDKDFNNEADTPDNFQSRRPNTSFCFLDIRSPGLGDTAMYLCATSRVQRGLRNEQFFGPGTRLTVL.

The CDR3 spells CASSPRGTSGGDRYEQYF. CDR3 DNA sequence: TGTGCCAGCAGTCCCCGGGGGACTAGCGGGGGAGACCGATACGAGCAGTACTTC. This rearrangement joins TRBV6-6 to TRBJ2-7; 14 nucleotides align to TRBD2. Trimming at V came to 5 bases and at J to 4 bases, leaving 13 bases not matched to a gene. There are 18 residues in the CDR3. The germline gives CDR1 MNHNY, CDR2 SVGAGI (reference sequence).

The chain carries TRBV28 and TRBJ1-1; D uncertain. The CDR3 covers 12 residues. Trimming stripped 3 bases from V and 7 bases from J, with 9 bases between. The V gene's germline CDR1 is MDHEN and CDR2 SYDVKM. CDR3 in amino acids: CASSFPTREAFF. The CDR3 DNA reads TGTGCCAGCAGTTTTCCGACTCGTGAAGCTTTCTTT.

This chain uses TRBV13 with TRBJ1-2; 11 nucleotides line up with TRBD1. The CDR3 has 17 residues. Germline CDR1 reads PRHDT; CDR2 reads FYEKMQ (reference sequence). V trimming: 5 bases; J trimming: 2 bases; junction bases outside the gene matches: 10. CDR3 protein: CASSPEGDRGYNYGYTF. The CDR3 DNA is TGTGCCAGCAGCCCAGAAGGGGACAGGGGGTACAACTATGGCTACACCTTC.

The chain joins TRBV7-8 to TRBJ1-5; no clear D gene. In germline, CDR1 is SGHVS, CDR2 FQNEAQ. The CDR3 consists of 13 residues. The germline V and J ends were trimmed by 2 bases and 2 bases, with 4 bases remaining between them. The CDR3 sequence: CASSLRGNQPQHF. As DNA, the CDR3 is TGTGCCAGCAGCTTACGTGGCAATCAGCCCCAGCATTTT.

The V gene is TRBV29-1, the J gene TRBJ1-1; TRBD1 matches at 8 bases. Germline assignment: CDR1 SQVTM and CDR2 ANQGSEA. The ends lost 7 bases at V and 1 base at J; junction bases unmatched: 5. The CDR3 spans 13 residues. CDR3 loop: CSGIQGGNTEAFF. CDR3 DNA sequence: TGCAGCGGTATACAGGGGGGGAACACTGAAGCTTTCTTT.

This clone has just a few counts. The V and J genes are TRBV9 and TRBJ2-3; D is possibly TRBD2 (6 bases). This CDR3 contains 13 residues. The ends were cut back, 4 bases at V and 10 bases at J, with 16 bases in the middle. Germline V gene sequence: CDR1 SGDLS, CDR2 YYNGEE. CDR3 nucleotides: TGTGCCAGCAGCCCCTTGGGACTCCAAGCGCAGTATTTT. Protein: CASSPLGLQAQYF.

The rearrangement uses TRBV12-5 and TRBJ1-2; a weak D match, TRBD1 (5 bases). CDR3 size: 14 residues. CDR1 LGHNT and CDR2 FRNRAP come from the germline V gene. The V end lost 0 bases, the J end lost 6 bases, and 11 bases lay between the germline ends. CDR3 coding DNA: TGTGCTAGTGGTTTGGTACCTAGGGGCGATGGCTACACCTTC. Its protein is CASGLVPRGDGYTF.